This T cell receptor beta chain came from a study of blood T cell repertoires in COVID-19. Clones were sequenced by immunoSEQ multiplex PCR, and TCRdb holds only the in-frame ones, with some missing. The table lists roughly 80,000 clones, approximately 84% of them singletons. This CDR3 region has 13 residues. The germline V and J ends were trimmed by 11 bases and 3 bases, with 14 bases remaining between them. CDR1 is WSHSY and CDR2 is SAAADI in the germline V gene. Sequenced input: peripheral blood. The chain recombines TRBV10-2 with TRBJ1-5; no clear D. This receptor was taken from a man aged 55 to 70 with active or convalescent COVID-19. The CDR3 region is CACGGVPNQPQHF. The CDR3 DNA is TGCGCCTGTGGAGGAGTACCCAATCAGCCCCAGCATTTT.